The next 13 T cell receptor beta chains were all read from a single sample in a study of blood T cell repertoires in COVID-19. Sequencing used immunoSEQ multiplex PCR; TCRdb keeps in-frame clones, though not all of them. This sample yields 130,000 or so clones, of which less than 90% are seen a single time; 2.5% to 3% belongs to the top ten. Sequencing was carried out using peripheral blood. These TCRs come from a human donor with COVID-19, enrolled during active disease. The donor label of this sample is uncertain.

The count of this clone is one. V usage is TRBV29-1 and J usage is TRBJ2-1; the match to TRBD1 covers 9 bases. This CDR3 has 17 residues. Germline V gene data show CDR1 as SQVTM and CDR2 as ANQGSEA. V lost 5 bases, J lost 7 bases, and 18 bases stayed unmatched. The CDR3 bases are TGCAGCGTTTTACTGTTCCGGTGGGACAGGGCATTAAATGAGCAGTTCTTC. Translating gives CSVLLFRWDRALNEQFF.

The chain combines TRBV27 with TRBJ1-5, with D unresolved. This CDR3 region has 17 residues. Trimming removed 5 bases from V and 1 base from J, with 18 bases in between. CDR1 and CDR2 from the germline V gene are MNHEY and SMNVEV (reference sequence). The CDR3 bases are TGTGCCAGCAGTGCCCACCTTCGGGGTTCGAGCAATCAGCCCCAGCATTTT. Its translation is CASSAHLRGSSNQPQHF.

CDR3 in DNA: TGTGCCAGCAGCTTGGACGCCGCGGGCTTCCACGAGCAGTACTTC. It codes for CASSLDAAGFHEQYF. The V and J genes are TRBV5-6 and TRBJ2-7; a weak D match, TRBD2 (5 bases). There are 15 residues in the CDR3. The germline CDR1 and CDR2 sequences are SGHDT and YYEEEE. V lost 0 bases and J lost 5, with 15 bases in between.

The chain couples TRBV12-3 or TRBV12-4 to TRBJ2-7; TRBD2 matches at 8 bases. The trim removed 4 bases at V and 3 bases at J, leaving 2 bases unmatched. This CDR3 contains 13 residues. The CDR3, as DNA: TGTGCCAGCAGTTCCCGGGGGGGCTACGAGCAGTACTTC. Translation gives CASSSRGGYEQYF.

The chain combines TRBV9 with TRBJ2-1; 7 nucleotides align to TRBD2. This CDR3 comprises 16 residues. CDR1 and CDR2 (germline): SGDLS, YYNGEE. Trimming took 0 bases from V and 9 from J; bases not matched to a gene: 12. The CDR3 reads CASSVAAAGAGSEQFF. The CDR3, as DNA: TGTGCCAGCAGCGTAGCGGCGGCGGGAGCTGGCAGTGAGCAGTTCTTC.

This sequence joins TRBV6-2 or TRBV6-3 and TRBJ1-2; D uncertain. Germline CDR1 is MNHEY and CDR2 is SVGEGT. The V end was cut by 6 bases, the J end by 5 bases, with 13 bases between. CDR3 length equals 13 residues. As DNA, the CDR3 is TGTGCCAGCAGCCCTGGGAGGGAGTATGGCTACACCTTC. Protein product: CASSPGREYGYTF.

The V and J genes are TRBV3-1 (or the pseudogene TRBV3-2) and TRBJ1-2; the D is unclear. The V gene's germline CDR1 is LGHDT and CDR2 YNNKEL (reference sequence). CDR3 size: 16 residues. V gave up 3 bases and J gave up 5 bases, with 19 bases separating them. CDR3 amino acids: CASSQLYDRDTYGYTF. As DNA, the CDR3 is TGTGCCAGCAGCCAGCTTTATGACCGGGATACGTATGGCTACACCTTC.

The V call is TRBV7-9, the J call TRBJ2-2; 9 bases match TRBD2. The CDR3 length is 17 residues. In germline, CDR1 is SEHNR, CDR2 FQNEAQ (reference sequence). J was trimmed by 1 base and V by 4 bases; bases with no gene match: 7. The CDR3: CASSWRSGGMNTGELFF. CDR3 nucleotides: TGTGCCAGCAGCTGGCGCAGCGGGGGGATGAACACCGGGGAGCTGTTTTTT.

The V and J genes are TRBV28 and TRBJ1-5; 7 bases are a match to TRBD1. V was clipped by 8 bases and J by 1 base; unmatched bases: 5. This CDR3 contains 14 residues. Germline V lookup: CDR1 MDHEN, CDR2 SYDVKM. CDR3 nucleotides: TGTGCCAGCCAGACAGGGTCGAGCAATCAGCCCCAGCATTTT. This gives the protein CASQTGSSNQPQHF.

This clone was seen once. J is TRBJ1-2 and V is TRBV5-1, with 11 bases fitting TRBD1. CDR1 and CDR2 from the germline V gene are SGHRS and YFSETQ. The CDR3 is 14 amino acids. With V trimmed by 4 bases and J by 4 bases, 3 bases remained unmatched. CDR3 DNA sequence: TGCGCCAGCAGCGACGGGACAGGGGGCTATGGCTACACCTTC. It codes for CASSDGTGGYGYTF.

The chain is built from TRBV19 and TRBJ1-1; the D gene is possibly TRBD1 (6 bases). V was shortened by 4 bases and J by 5 bases, with 14 bases between the two germline ends. This CDR3 is built from 14 residues. Germline values: CDR1 LNHDA, CDR2 SQIVND (reference sequence). This CDR3 is CASSRQVMATEAFF. The CDR3 DNA reads as TGTGCCAGTAGTAGACAGGTTATGGCGACTGAAGCTTTCTTT. The full variable domain, its missing parts supplied by reference TRBV19 and TRBJ1-1, is DGGITQSPKYLFRKEGQNVTLSCEQNLNHDAMYWYRQDPGQGLRLIYYSQIVNDFQKGDIAEGYSVSREKKESFPLTVTSAQKNPTAFYLCASSRQVMATEAFFGQGTRLTVV.

The chain is built from TRBV1 and TRBJ1-2. TRBV1 is noted as a pseudogene. The CDR3 covers 12 residues. The CDR3 DNA reads TGCACCAGCAGCCAAGATGGGCTAGGGGGGGACTTC. This codes for CTSSQDGLGGDF.

The chain has TRBV3-1 (or the pseudogene TRBV3-2) and TRBJ1-1, with 9 bases that match TRBD1. Germline CDR1 is LGHDT and CDR2 is YNNKEL (reference sequence). With 5 bases clipped from V and 4 bases from J, the junction kept 11 bases outside the gene matches. The CDR3 runs 16 residues. The CDR3: CASSRTGGSLVTEAFF. DNA of the CDR3: TGTGCCAGCAGCAGAACAGGGGGCTCACTAGTCACTGAAGCTTTCTTT.